This T cell receptor (beta chain) stems from a study of T cells in Graves' hyperthyroidism and ophthalmopathy. Looking at the study overall: At initial diagnosis, before any treatment had begun, peripheral blood was obtained.

RNA transcripts provided the source from which TCR beta CDR3 regions were amplified. The HTBI set primed first-round TCR CDR3 RT-PCR. TCRdb fed the multiplex PCR reads into MiXCR, producing one record per CDR3 protein. The profile shows 550,000 to 700,000 distinct CDR3 sequences, over 12% of them singletons. The V gene's germline CDR1 is SEHNR and CDR2 FQNEAQ (reference sequence). The CDR3 covers 15 residues. The V gene lost 0 bases and the J gene lost 5 bases, with 13 bases spanning the gap. For this clonotype: The target antigen is unknown.

General study points: Appearing also in blood were most of the thyroid clonotypes expanded above 0.001.

The clonotype was recovered from a woman aged 40 to 50 with Graves' ophthalmopathy. The sequenced sample consisted of blood. The genes are TRBV7-9 and TRBJ1-1, with a possible D match to TRBD1 (5 bases). The CDR3 nucleotides read TGTGCCAGCAGCTTAGCTTGGCAGGGTTGGACTGAAGCTTTCTTT. This gives the protein CASSLAWQGWTEAFF.